The clone carrying this T cell receptor (beta chain) was found many times. The antigen is not known. Graves' hyperthyroidism was deemed stable absent ophthalmopathy progression within 18 months. On the basis of clinical symptoms, serum thyroxine and TRAb, thyroid ultrasound and orbital computed tomography, diagnoses were made. Cells are PBMCs isolated from 9 to 10 ml of fresh blood. This entry comes from a study of T cells in Graves' hyperthyroidism and ophthalmopathy. The germline V gene has CDR1 MNHEY and CDR2 SVGEGT. There are 16 residues in the CDR3. Trimming cost V 6 bases and J 5 bases; bases outside gene matches: 13. Findings and limits, study-wide: Blood shared most expanded thyroid clonotypes above 0.001.

TCR beta CDR3 region amplification was performed from RNA transcripts. Primed by the HTBI set, a first-round RT-PCR was run on the TCR CDR3. One entry per CDR3 protein, called by TCRdb with MiXCR from the multiplex PCR reads. This sample yields around 200,000 distinct CDR3 sequences, of which 15% to 20% are seen a single time; roughly 44% belongs to the top ten. Specimen: blood. The TCR originated in a man in his forties or fifties with Graves' hyperthyroidism. The J gene is TRBJ2-1, the V gene TRBV6-2 or TRBV6-3; 7 bases are a match to TRBD1. This chain's CDR3 is CASRTGYLTRDNEQFF. CDR3 nucleotides: TGTGCCAGCAGGACAGGGTACCTTACTCGGGACAATGAGCAGTTCTTC.